The 32 T cell receptor beta chains below were found in one sample sequenced in a study of T cell responses to AZD1222 COVID-19 vaccine. Repertoires were generated with immunoSEQ multiplex PCR, while TCRdb's copy carries only in-frame clones and drops some. This sample has about 150,000 clones; around 90% occur once, and the top ten carry 3% to 3.5%. Sample: peripheral blood, taken on day 0 of AZD1222 vaccination. The receptors were sampled from an adult in good health.

This rearrangement joins TRBV5-5 to TRBJ1-4; D is unresolved. Trimming removed 1 base from V and 8 bases from J, with 9 bases in between. The CDR3 has 13 residues. Per germline, CDR1 SGHKS and CDR2 YYEKEE (reference sequence). The CDR3 region is CASSLWAMEKLFF. In DNA form, the CDR3 reads TGTGCCAGCAGCTTGTGGGCGATGGAAAAACTGTTTTTT.

The chain carries TRBV12-3 or TRBV12-4 and TRBJ1-3; D is uncertain. V was clipped by 3 bases and J by 0 bases, with 3 bases between them. This CDR3 comprises 13 residues. In nucleotides, the CDR3 is TGTGCCAGCAGTTTCGACTCTGGAAACACCATATATTTT. Encoded protein: CASSFDSGNTIYF.

The chain carries TRBV3-1 (or the pseudogene TRBV3-2) and TRBJ2-7; D is ambiguous. This CDR3 has 12 amino acids. Per germline, CDR1 LGHDT and CDR2 YNNKEL (reference sequence). V was pared by 0 bases and J by 9 bases, with 9 bases between. In nucleotides, the CDR3 is TGTGCCAGCAGCCAAGATGGTTTGGTGCAGTACTTC. Its protein is CASSQDGLVQYF.

The V call is TRBV29-1, the J call TRBJ2-7; 12 bases agree with TRBD1. Germline V gives CDR1 SQVTM, CDR2 ANQGSEA. Unmatched junction bases numbered 3, after V lost 6 bases and J lost 3 bases. The CDR3 runs to 13 residues. The DNA of the CDR3 is TGCAGCGTGGGGACAGGGGGCATCTACGAGCAGTACTTC. This gives the protein CSVGTGGIYEQYF.

The V and J genes are TRBV5-1 and TRBJ1-3; D perhaps matches TRBD1 (6 bases). Per the germline V gene, CDR1 is SGHRS and CDR2 is YFSETQ. V gave up 1 base and J gave up 1 base, with 12 bases separating them. The CDR3 is 16 amino acids. CDR3 residues: CASSLSQGTSGNTIYF. CDR3 coding DNA: TGCGCCAGCAGCTTGTCACAGGGAACGTCTGGAAACACCATATATTTT.

J is TRBJ1-5 and V is TRBV11-2, with D maybe TRBD1 (5 bases). Trimming stripped 5 bases from V and 9 bases from J, with 14 bases between. The CDR3 is made up of 13 amino acids. The germline CDR1 and CDR2 sequences are SGHAT and FQNNGV. CDR3: CASSQDSGGPQHF. CDR3 coding DNA: TGTGCCAGCAGCCAAGATTCTGGGGGGCCCCAGCATTTT.

This chain uses TRBV14 with TRBJ1-6; D unclear. Germline assignment: CDR1 SGHDN and CDR2 FVKESK. The CDR3 is 13 amino acids. Trimming removed 2 bases at V and 7 bases at J, with 6 bases between. CDR3 coding DNA: TGTGCCAGCAGCCAATTCCGGAATTCACCCCTCCACTTT. This translates into CASSQFRNSPLHF.

The chain uses TRBV11-2 and TRBJ2-5; weak D call: TRBD2 (5 bases). CDR1 and CDR2 from the germline V gene are SGHAT and FQNNGV. Trimming removed 7 bases at V and 4 bases at J, with 22 bases between. The length of the CDR3 is 16 residues. The CDR3 region is CASTLSGNPSSETQYF. The CDR3 DNA reads TGTGCCAGCACCCTCTCCGGGAACCCCTCTTCAGAGACCCAGTACTTC.

The chain combines TRBV5-6 with TRBJ1-6, with 9 nucleotides matching TRBD1. The CDR3 is made up of 15 amino acids. Germline loops: CDR1 SGHDT, CDR2 YYEEEE. The ends lost 2 bases at V and 8 bases at J; junction bases unmatched: 5. The CDR3 DNA follows: TGTGCCAGCAGCTTACGGGACAGGGATTATTCACCCCTCCACTTT. Translation: CASSLRDRDYSPLHF.

This clone occurred once. V usage is TRBV6-5 and J usage is TRBJ1-1, with D unclear. The CDR3 length is 15 residues. Trimming shortened V by 6 bases and J by 0 bases, and 14 bases separated the two germline ends. The germline CDR1 and CDR2 sequences are MNHEY and SVGAGI. The CDR3 sequence: CASSPDLVVNTEAFF. The CDR3 bases are TGTGCCAGCAGCCCCGATCTTGTAGTGAACACTGAAGCTTTCTTT.

The rearrangement uses TRBV7-2 and TRBJ1-5; a possible D gene is TRBD1 (5 bases). In germline, CDR1 is SGHTA, CDR2 FQGNSA. The CDR3 loop spans 15 amino acids. The V end was cut by 3 bases, the J end by 7 bases, with 16 bases between. The CDR3 here is CASSLRVGEGQPQHF. The CDR3, as DNA: TGTGCCAGCAGCTTGAGGGTGGGGGAGGGCCAGCCCCAGCATTTT.

Here the CDR3 reads CASSPRGFGYGYTF. DNA of the CDR3: TGTGCCAGCAGCCCGCGGGGGTTTGGCTATGGCTACACCTTC. The gene calls are TRBV7-2 and TRBJ1-2; D might be TRBD1 (5 bases). Germline CDR1 reads SGHTA; CDR2 reads FQGNSA. The germline V and J ends were trimmed by 5 bases and 4 bases, with 14 bases remaining between them. The CDR3 spans 14 residues.

The V call is TRBV29-1, the J call TRBJ2-3; D is perhaps TRBD2 (5 bases). The length of the CDR3 is 11 residues. Germline V gene sequence: CDR1 SQVTM, CDR2 ANQGSEA. Deletions cut 5 bases from V and 3 bases from J, with 6 bases between. CDR3 protein: CSVSGTDTQYF. Here the CDR3 DNA reads TGCAGCGTTTCGGGGACAGATACGCAGTATTTT.

V and J are TRBV5-1 and TRBJ2-3; 8 positions match TRBD2. The germline V gene encodes CDR1 SGHRS and CDR2 YFSETQ. Trimming took 2 bases from V and 2 from J; bases not matched to a gene: 4. This CDR3 comprises 15 residues. CDR3 sequence reads: CASSFTGGYTDTQYF. CDR3 DNA: TGCGCCAGCAGCTTCACGGGGGGGTACACAGATACGCAGTATTTT.

The V call is TRBV5-1, the J call TRBJ1-2, with a tentative D call TRBD1 (5 bases). The CDR3 has 15 residues. The germline V gene encodes CDR1 SGHRS and CDR2 YFSETQ. Trimming stripped 4 bases from V and 1 base from J, with 14 bases between. CDR3 residues: CASSPGLGINYGYTF. The CDR3 bases are TGCGCCAGCAGCCCGGGGCTGGGGATTAACTATGGCTACACCTTC.

The chain joins TRBV19 to TRBJ2-1; 7 bases map to TRBD1. The length of the CDR3 is 14 residues. The germline CDR1 and CDR2 sequences are LNHDA and SQIVND (reference sequence). Trimming took 10 bases from V and 6 from J; bases not matched to a gene: 12. CDR3 loop: CATRKTGQFNEQFF. The CDR3 DNA sequence: TGTGCCACCCGGAAGACGGGACAGTTCAATGAGCAGTTCTTC.

This chain connects TRBV6-2 or TRBV6-3 to TRBJ2-5; 7 bases agree with TRBD2. There are 13 residues in the CDR3. Germline values: CDR1 MNHEY, CDR2 SVGEGT. V gave up 6 bases and J gave up 4 bases; unmatched junction bases: 5. This chain's CDR3 is CASSSWGGETQYF. The CDR3 nucleotides read TGTGCCAGCAGCTCTTGGGGGGGAGAGACCCAGTACTTC.

This clone was recorded a few times. The V gene is TRBV6-1, the J gene TRBJ1-1; the match to TRBD1 covers 10 bases. The CDR3 totals 15 residues. The germline gives CDR1 MNHNS, CDR2 SASEGT. The V segment lost 6 bases and the J segment 4 bases; nucleotides outside the gene matches: 8. This CDR3 is CASRGTGAGGTEAFF. The CDR3 nucleotides read TGTGCCAGCAGGGGGACAGGGGCCGGGGGCACTGAAGCTTTCTTT.

The chain couples TRBV11-2 to TRBJ1-2, with 7 bases aligning to TRBD1. Germline assignment: CDR1 SGHAT and CDR2 FQNNGV. The CDR3 sequence is 14 residues long. V lost 5 bases, J lost 2 bases, and 5 bases stayed unmatched. The CDR3 sequence: CASSTSTGNYGYTF. As DNA, the CDR3 is TGTGCCAGCAGCACATCGACAGGGAACTATGGCTACACCTTC. Filled out from reference TRBV11-2 and TRBJ1-2, the complete variable domain reads EAGVAQSPRYKIIEKRQSVAFWCNPISGHATLYWYQQILGQGPKLLIQFQNNGVVDDSQLPKDRFSAERLKGVDSTLKIQPAKLEDSAVYLCASSTSTGNYGYTFGSGTRLTVV.

The CDR3 coding sequence is TGTGCCAGCAGCGCCGGGACAGGGGGAGGCTACGAGCAGTACTTC. Translating it yields CASSAGTGGGYEQYF. The chain couples TRBV11-2 to TRBJ2-7, with 11 bases fitting TRBD1. The V gene end was trimmed by 5 bases and the J gene end by 3 bases; junction bases not matched to a gene: 6. In germline, CDR1 is SGHAT, CDR2 FQNNGV. CDR3 length: 15 amino acids. The whole variable domain, filled in from reference TRBV11-2 and TRBJ2-7, reads EAGVAQSPRYKIIEKRQSVAFWCNPISGHATLYWYQQILGQGPKLLIQFQNNGVVDDSQLPKDRFSAERLKGVDSTLKIQPAKLEDSAVYLCASSAGTGGGYEQYFGPGTRLTVT.

J is TRBJ2-7 and V is TRBV5-1, with TRBD1 matching over 8 bases. V lost 5 bases to trimming and J lost 7 bases; unmatched junction nucleotides: 14. Germline V gene data show CDR1 as SGHRS and CDR2 as YFSETQ. The CDR3 runs to 15 residues. The CDR3 region has the DNA TGCGCCAGCAGACCTGCCGGGACAGGAGCCTTGGAGCAGTACTTC. This codes for CASRPAGTGALEQYF.

V is TRBV24-1 and J is TRBJ2-5, with TRBD1 matching over 8 bases. V was pared by 5 bases and J by 5 bases, with 6 bases of the junction left unmatched. Germline V lookup: CDR1 KGHDR, CDR2 SFDVKD. The CDR3 consists of 14 residues. The CDR3 DNA reads TGTGCCACCAGTGGGAGACAGGGGTGGGAGACCCAGTACTTC. Protein: CATSGRQGWETQYF.

The chain uses TRBV24-1 and TRBJ2-2; D unresolved. V lost 6 bases to trimming and J lost 4 bases, with 2 bases between them. Germline-derived CDR1 and CDR2 are KGHDR and SFDVKD. This CDR3 is 11 amino acids long. The CDR3 bases are TGTGCCACCAGTAGCACCGGGGAGCTGTTTTTT. Translating gives CATSSTGELFF.

The chain combines TRBV12-5 with TRBJ2-5; D is uncertain. From germline, CDR1 is LGHNT and CDR2 FRNRAP. Between the trimmed V and J ends, which lost 2 bases and 3 bases, there was a span of 7 bases. This CDR3 spans 13 amino acids. CDR3 DNA sequence: TGTGCTAGTGGTTTGTGGCCGGAAGAGACCCAGTACTTC. Its protein product is CASGLWPEETQYF.

The chain employs TRBV5-1 and TRBJ1-2, with D perhaps TRBD1 (5 bases). Germline loops: CDR1 SGHRS, CDR2 YFSETQ. The ends were cut back, 0 bases at V and 4 bases at J, with 10 bases in the middle. The CDR3 contains 14 residues. The CDR3 DNA is TGCGCCAGCAGCTTGGACGGGGGTCTCTATGGCTACACCTTC. The encoded protein is CASSLDGGLYGYTF.

This clone was found many times. This chain links TRBV2 with TRBJ1-4, with 7 bases identical to TRBD1. CDR1 is SNHLY and CDR2 is FYNNEI in the germline V gene. The CDR3 totals 14 residues. Trimming removed 5 bases from V and 6 bases from J; junction bases left unmatched: 6. CDR3 DNA: TGTGCCAGCAGTAATAGACAGGGCGATGAAAAACTGTTTTTT. Residues: CASSNRQGDEKLFF.

The chain links TRBV9 to TRBJ2-3; TRBD2 matches 9 bases. The J segment lost 2 bases and the V segment lost 5 bases, leaving 6 bases of the junction unmatched. From germline, CDR1 is SGDLS and CDR2 YYNGEE. CDR3 length: 15 amino acids. Here the CDR3 DNA reads TGTGCCAGCAGTGCTAGCGGGGAAACCACAGATACGCAGTATTTT. Translating it yields CASSASGETTDTQYF.

This rearrangement joins TRBV11-2 to TRBJ1-1; the D is unclear. From germline, CDR1 is SGHAT and CDR2 FQNNGV. Trimming took 3 bases from V and 8 from J, leaving 7 bases between them. This CDR3 has 11 amino acids. The CDR3: CASSFGVEAFF. In nucleotides, the CDR3 is TGTGCCAGCAGCTTTGGAGTCGAAGCTTTCTTT.

V gene TRBV6-5 combines with J gene TRBJ2-7; 9 bases align to TRBD1. The CDR3 runs 14 residues. Germline V CDR1 and CDR2: MNHEY, SVGAGI. V was clipped by 7 bases and J by 2 bases; unmatched bases: 6. Here the CDR3 DNA reads TGTGCCAGCAAGCCGGGACAGGGACCCTACGAGCAGTACTTC. Translating gives CASKPGQGPYEQYF.

The chain has TRBV28 and TRBJ2-7; a weak D match, TRBD1 (6 bases). CDR3 length equals 14 residues. V was clipped by 6 bases and J by 6 bases, with 18 bases between them. The germline gives CDR1 MDHEN, CDR2 SYDVKM. In DNA form, the CDR3 reads TGTGCCAGCAGCCCGCAGGGGAGTATAGGCGAGCAGTACTTC. The encoded protein is CASSPQGSIGEQYF.

The genes are TRBV7-6 and TRBJ1-6, with a tentative D call TRBD1 (6 bases). Trimming removed 5 bases from V and 6 bases from J, with 23 bases in between. CDR3 length: 18 amino acids. Germline lookup yields CDR1 SGHVS and CDR2 FNYEAQ. The CDR3 region has the DNA TGTGCCAGCAGCCAAAACGTCCAGGGGAAGGGCCGTAATTCACCCCTCCACTTT. Translated: CASSQNVQGKGRNSPLHF.

The rearrangement joins TRBV5-1 to TRBJ1-1; D uncertain. Trimming pared 4 bases from V and 1 base from J, leaving 14 bases between. Germline V gives CDR1 SGHRS, CDR2 YFSETQ. CDR3 length equals 15 residues. As DNA, the CDR3 is TGCGCCAGCAGCCTTGACATCTTGGGGAACACTGAAGCTTTCTTT. Translating it yields CASSLDILGNTEAFF.